Listed below are T cell receptor beta chains from one sample, sequenced in a study of blood T cell repertoires in COVID-19. The table came from immunoSEQ multiplex PCR; TCRdb's copy has only in-frame clones and leaves some out. The table records over 150,000 clones, roughly 90% of them present only once. Specimen: peripheral blood. The receptors derive from a man over 45 with acute or convalescent COVID-19. Both conserved end residues are part of each CDR3. Each record gives: V gene, J gene, D gene, clone size, CDR3 protein, CDR3 DNA. The D gene is left open where the match is weak. A clone size is listed for some rows: how often the clone was seen (once, few, many), or a class if it is expanded.

>TRBV6-2/TRBV6-3|TRBJ2-2|TRBD1|.
CASSDRLQGTNTGELFF
TGTGCCAGCAGTGACCGCTTACAGGGGACGAACACCGGGGAGCTGTTTTTT
>TRBV27|TRBJ2-3|TRBD2|.
CASSFLKPGLAVADTQYF
TGTGCCAGCAGTTTTCTGAAACCGGGACTAGCGGTCGCAGATACGCAGTATTTT
>TRBV11-2|TRBJ2-5|TRBD2|.
CASSFQRGGQETQYF
TGTGCCAGCAGCTTTCAGCGGGGGGGCCAAGAGACCCAGTACTTC
>TRBV18|TRBJ1-5|.|.
CASSSYSNQPQHF
TGTGCCAGCTCATCGTATAGCAATCAGCCCCAGCATTTT
>TRBV9|TRBJ2-1|TRBD2|.
CASNPSGQTYNEQFF
TGTGCCAGCAACCCTAGCGGGCAAACCTACAATGAGCAGTTCTTC
>TRBV9|TRBJ2-1|TRBD2|once
CASARHTGGNEQFF
TGTGCCAGCGCCAGGCACACGGGAGGCAATGAGCAGTTCTTC
>TRBV7-9|TRBJ1-3|.|few
CASTEEVSGNTIYF
TGTGCCAGCACCGAGGAAGTCTCTGGAAACACCATATATTTT
>TRBV6-5|TRBJ1-1|.|.
CASTKLGRGDTEAFF
TGTGCCAGCACTAAACTGGGCAGGGGAGACACTGAAGCTTTCTTT
>TRBV19|TRBJ2-1|TRBD1|.
CASSAGTAYNEQFF
TGTGCCAGTAGTGCCGGGACAGCCTACAATGAGCAGTTCTTC
>TRBV6-1|TRBJ1-2|.|.
CASSEPYTINYGYTF
TGTGCCAGCAGTGAACCCTATACCATTAACTATGGCTACACCTTC
>TRBV19|TRBJ1-2|TRBD1|few
CASRPDRGNYGYTF
TGTGCCAGTAGACCAGACAGGGGGAACTATGGCTACACCTTC
>TRBV15|TRBJ1-5|TRBD1|few
CATSPGTGFRQPQHF
TGTGCCACCAGTCCCGGGACAGGTTTTAGACAGCCCCAGCATTTT
>TRBV10-3|TRBJ2-3|TRBD1|.
CAISGQGGGESTDTQYF
TGTGCCATCAGCGGACAGGGTGGCGGGGAGAGCACAGATACGCAGTATTTT
>TRBV6-5|TRBJ2-7|TRBD1|once
CASSYRGTGSFYEQYF
TGTGCCAGCAGTTACCGCGGGACAGGGTCGTTCTACGAGCAGTACTTC
>TRBV28|TRBJ2-3|TRBD1|few
CASSSRSQGLGDTQYF
TGTGCCAGCAGTTCCCGGTCACAGGGGTTAGGAGATACGCAGTATTTT
>TRBV11-2|TRBJ1-5|TRBD1|.
CASSTGVGNQPQHF
TGTGCCAGCAGCACAGGGGTGGGCAATCAGCCCCAGCATTTT
>TRBV4-1|TRBJ2-2|.|.
CASSQVHREGGELFF
TGCGCCAGCAGCCAAGTACACAGGGAGGGTGGGGAGCTGTTTTTT
>TRBV28|TRBJ1-5|.|.
CASSPDRFENQPQHF
TGTGCCAGCAGTCCTGACAGGTTCGAGAATCAGCCCCAGCATTTT
>TRBV5-1|TRBJ1-4|.|once
CASSFRVPGQQTNEKLFF
TGCGCCAGCAGCTTCCGCGTGCCCGGACAGCAAACTAATGAAAAACTGTTTTTT
>TRBV2|TRBJ1-5|TRBD1|once
CASSTYRDREGEDQPQHF
TGTGCCAGCAGTACTTACCGGGACAGGGAAGGAGAAGATCAGCCCCAGCATTTT
>TRBV9|TRBJ2-6|.|.
CASSVANSGANVLTF
TGTGCCAGCAGCGTAGCAAACTCTGGGGCCAACGTCCTGACTTTC
>TRBV4-1|TRBJ1-2|.|.
CASSQVRHDFNYGYTF
TGCGCCAGCAGCCAAGTTCGACACGATTTTAACTATGGCTACACCTTC
>TRBV7-6|TRBJ2-6|TRBD2|.
CASSFTSGGAYSGANVLTF
TGTGCCAGCAGCTTCACTAGCGGGGGGGCTTACTCTGGGGCCAACGTCCTGACTTTC
>TRBV7-9|TRBJ2-1|.|.
CASSVGIYNEQFF
TGTGCCAGCAGCGTCGGGATATACAATGAGCAGTTCTTC
>TRBV4-3|TRBJ2-2|.|.
CASSQTPTGNTGELFF
TGCGCCAGCAGCCAGACCCCGACAGGGAACACCGGGGAGCTGTTTTTT
>TRBV2|TRBJ1-1|.|once
CASSPTGRTEAFF
TGTGCCAGCAGTCCTACAGGACGCACTGAAGCTTTCTTT
>TRBV28|TRBJ2-3|TRBD1|.
CASSSPLGTGFTDTQYF
TGTGCCAGCAGTTCTCCCCTCGGGACAGGATTCACAGATACGCAGTATTTT
>TRBV6-5|TRBJ1-2|.|.
CASSQQGTYGGYTF
TGTGCCAGCAGTCAACAGGGCACGTATGGTGGCTACACCTTC
>TRBV12-5|TRBJ2-1|TRBD1|.
CASGLATGSDEQFF
TGTGCTAGTGGTTTGGCGACAGGGTCGGATGAGCAGTTCTTC
>TRBV7-9|TRBJ2-7|TRBD2|.
CASSPPGLAGLWEQYF
TGTGCCAGCAGCCCACCGGGACTAGCGGGACTATGGGAGCAGTACTTC
>TRBV7-6|TRBJ2-3|.|.
CASSPGGGTDTQYF
TGTGCCAGCAGCCCTGGAGGGGGCACAGATACGCAGTATTTT
>TRBV3-1/TRBV3-2|TRBJ1-3|.|.
CASSQDRTSGNTIYF
TGTGCCAGCAGCCAAGATAGAACCTCTGGAAACACCATATATTTT
>TRBV28|TRBJ1-5|.|.
CASSLQESQPQHF
TGTGCCAGCAGTTTACAGGAAAGTCAGCCCCAGCATTTT
>TRBV7-2|TRBJ2-5|.|.
CASSLVPAYETQYF
TGTGCCAGCAGCTTAGTCCCAGCGTACGAGACCCAGTACTTC
>TRBV7-2|TRBJ1-2|.|.
CASSLVQGNYGYTF
TGTGCCAGCAGCTTGGTCCAGGGTAACTATGGCTACACCTTC
>TRBV27|TRBJ1-1|.|.
CASSPQIHGTEAFF
TGTGCCAGCAGTCCCCAGATACATGGCACTGAAGCTTTCTTT
>TRBV2|TRBJ1-1|TRBD1|.
CASSAGQGNTEAFF
TGTGCCAGCAGCGCGGGACAGGGTAACACTGAAGCTTTCTTT
>TRBV6-4|TRBJ2-2|TRBD2|.
CASKKTGLAGVGELFF
TGTGCCAGCAAAAAGACGGGCCTAGCGGGGGTCGGGGAGCTGTTTTTT
>TRBV27|TRBJ1-6|.|.
CASSPRRRGRDPSPLHF
TGTGCCAGCAGCCCGAGGCGGAGGGGCAGGGACCCTTCACCCCTCCACTTT
>TRBV10-1|TRBJ1-1|.|.
CASSDFGSNEAFF
TGCGCCAGCAGTGATTTTGGTAGTAATGAAGCTTTCTTT
>TRBV29-1|TRBJ2-2|TRBD1|.
CSVGGQGKSGELFF
TGCAGCGTTGGGGGACAGGGGAAGTCCGGGGAGCTGTTTTTT
>TRBV18|TRBJ2-1|TRBD2|once
CASSWGPAGGFSDEQFF
TGTGCCAGCTCATGGGGACCGGCGGGGGGGTTCTCTGATGAGCAGTTCTTC
>TRBV28|TRBJ2-3|.|.
CASSPVGTDTQYF
TGTGCCAGCAGCCCGGTGGGCACAGATACGCAGTATTTT
>TRBV19|TRBJ2-7|TRBD2|.
CASSTGLAGPYSYEQYF
TGTGCCAGTAGTACGGGACTAGCGGGGCCTTACTCCTACGAGCAGTACTTC
>TRBV28|TRBJ2-7|.|.
CASRFAAGYHEQYF
TGTGCCAGCAGATTCGCCGCAGGGTACCACGAGCAGTACTTC
>TRBV3-1/TRBV3-2|TRBJ2-3|TRBD2|.
CASSQRLAASTDTQYF
TGTGCCAGCAGCCAAAGACTAGCGGCCTCCACAGATACGCAGTATTTT
>TRBV6-1|TRBJ1-1|.|.
CASSEISGIFGTEAFF
TGTGCCAGCAGTGAAATTTCAGGGATTTTTGGCACTGAAGCTTTCTTT
>TRBV7-9|TRBJ1-2|.|few
CASSLGTGDGYTF
TGTGCCAGCAGCTTAGGAACAGGTGACGGCTACACCTTC
>TRBV7-2|TRBJ1-2|.|.
CASSSLGGNYGYTF
TGTGCCAGCAGCTCCCTCGGGGGTAACTATGGCTACACCTTC
>TRBV4-1|TRBJ1-3|.|.
CASSQGPDSSGNTIYF
TGCGCCAGCAGCCAAGGCCCAGACTCCTCTGGAAACACCATATATTTT
>TRBV19|TRBJ2-7|.|.
CASSNTRGTYEQYF
TGTGCCAGTAGTAACACTAGAGGGACCTACGAGCAGTACTTC
>TRBV10-1|TRBJ1-4|.|.
CATERGANEKLFF
TGCGCCACTGAGAGAGGAGCTAATGAAAAACTGTTTTTT
>TRBV25-1|TRBJ1-3|.|.
CASSEWGGGNTIYF
TGTGCCAGCAGTGAGTGGGGAGGTGGAAACACCATATATTTT
>TRBV6-5|TRBJ1-4|TRBD1|.
CASRGGQAFNEKLFF
TGTGCCAGCAGGGGGGGACAGGCGTTTAATGAAAAACTGTTTTTT
>TRBV19|TRBJ2-2|TRBD2|.
CASSLWGGRNTGELFF
TGTGCCAGTAGTCTATGGGGGGGAAGAAACACCGGGGAGCTGTTTTTT
>TRBV11-2|TRBJ1-2|.|.
CASSLYPFNYGYTF
TGTGCCAGCAGCTTATATCCCTTTAACTATGGCTACACCTTC
>TRBV27|TRBJ1-1|.|.
CASSLTVDRNTEAFF
TGTGCCAGCAGTTTAACTGTCGACAGGAACACTGAAGCTTTCTTT
>TRBV19|TRBJ2-7|TRBD1|.
CASSIGTGDAYEQYF
TGTGCCAGTAGTATCGGGACAGGGGACGCCTACGAGCAGTACTTC
>TRBV18|TRBJ1-2|TRBD1|.
CASSPTTGTDMNGYTF
TGTGCCAGCTCCCCTACAACAGGGACAGACATGAATGGCTACACCTTC
>TRBV4-1|TRBJ1-2|.|.
CASSQTGIGGYTF
TGCGCCAGCAGCCAAACAGGGATCGGTGGCTACACCTTC